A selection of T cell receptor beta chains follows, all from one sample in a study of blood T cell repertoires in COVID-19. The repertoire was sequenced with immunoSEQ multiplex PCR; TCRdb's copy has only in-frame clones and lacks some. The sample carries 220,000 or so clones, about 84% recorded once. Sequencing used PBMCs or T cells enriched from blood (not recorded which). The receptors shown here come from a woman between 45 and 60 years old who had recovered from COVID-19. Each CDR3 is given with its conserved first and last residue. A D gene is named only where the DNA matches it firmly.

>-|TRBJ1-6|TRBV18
CASSPDKDNSPLHF
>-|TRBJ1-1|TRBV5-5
CASSLANREAFF
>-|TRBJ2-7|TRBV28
CASSPTVWSLGYEQYF
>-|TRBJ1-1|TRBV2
CASRAGRGAEAFF
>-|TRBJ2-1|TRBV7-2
CASSLSSSYNEQFF
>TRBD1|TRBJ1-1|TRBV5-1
CASSSDRVEAFF
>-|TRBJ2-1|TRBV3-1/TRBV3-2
CASSQGIYNEQFF
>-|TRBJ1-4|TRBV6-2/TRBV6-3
CASSSGGINEKLFF
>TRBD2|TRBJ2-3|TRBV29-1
CSGSSGVADTQYF
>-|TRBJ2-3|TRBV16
CASSLQSTDTQYF
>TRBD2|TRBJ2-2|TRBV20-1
CSASRASGRAGELFF
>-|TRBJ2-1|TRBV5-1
CASSLEYAVDNEQFF
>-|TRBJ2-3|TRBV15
CATSRPGGDTQYF
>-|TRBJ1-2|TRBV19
CASRGKFYGYTF
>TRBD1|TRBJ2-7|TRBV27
CASSLSGQGPIKQYF
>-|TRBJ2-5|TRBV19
CASSITQATGQETQYF
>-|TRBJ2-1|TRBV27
CASSLGGPHNEQFF
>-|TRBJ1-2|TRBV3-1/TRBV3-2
CASSHQARGLGGGYTF
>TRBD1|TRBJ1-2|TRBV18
CASSPFPGQGSGNYGYTF
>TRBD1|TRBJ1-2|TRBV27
CATKTGGGYGYTF
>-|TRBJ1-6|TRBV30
CAWNGQSLYNSPLHF
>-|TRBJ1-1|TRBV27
CASSLAANTEAFF